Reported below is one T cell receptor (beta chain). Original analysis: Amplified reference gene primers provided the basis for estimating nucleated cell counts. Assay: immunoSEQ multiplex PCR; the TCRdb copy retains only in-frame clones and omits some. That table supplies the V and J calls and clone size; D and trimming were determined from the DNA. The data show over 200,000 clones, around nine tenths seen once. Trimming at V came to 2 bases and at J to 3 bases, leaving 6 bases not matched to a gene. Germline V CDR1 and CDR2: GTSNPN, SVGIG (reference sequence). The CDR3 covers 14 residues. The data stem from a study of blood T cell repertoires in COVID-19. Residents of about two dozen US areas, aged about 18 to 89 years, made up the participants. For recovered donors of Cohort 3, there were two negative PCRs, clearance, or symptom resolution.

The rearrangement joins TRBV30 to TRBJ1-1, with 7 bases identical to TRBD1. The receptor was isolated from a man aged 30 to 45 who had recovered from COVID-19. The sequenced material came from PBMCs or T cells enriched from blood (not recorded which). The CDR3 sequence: CAWSPTTGYTEAFF. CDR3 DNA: TGTGCCTGGAGTCCAACGACAGGGTACACTGAAGCTTTCTTT.